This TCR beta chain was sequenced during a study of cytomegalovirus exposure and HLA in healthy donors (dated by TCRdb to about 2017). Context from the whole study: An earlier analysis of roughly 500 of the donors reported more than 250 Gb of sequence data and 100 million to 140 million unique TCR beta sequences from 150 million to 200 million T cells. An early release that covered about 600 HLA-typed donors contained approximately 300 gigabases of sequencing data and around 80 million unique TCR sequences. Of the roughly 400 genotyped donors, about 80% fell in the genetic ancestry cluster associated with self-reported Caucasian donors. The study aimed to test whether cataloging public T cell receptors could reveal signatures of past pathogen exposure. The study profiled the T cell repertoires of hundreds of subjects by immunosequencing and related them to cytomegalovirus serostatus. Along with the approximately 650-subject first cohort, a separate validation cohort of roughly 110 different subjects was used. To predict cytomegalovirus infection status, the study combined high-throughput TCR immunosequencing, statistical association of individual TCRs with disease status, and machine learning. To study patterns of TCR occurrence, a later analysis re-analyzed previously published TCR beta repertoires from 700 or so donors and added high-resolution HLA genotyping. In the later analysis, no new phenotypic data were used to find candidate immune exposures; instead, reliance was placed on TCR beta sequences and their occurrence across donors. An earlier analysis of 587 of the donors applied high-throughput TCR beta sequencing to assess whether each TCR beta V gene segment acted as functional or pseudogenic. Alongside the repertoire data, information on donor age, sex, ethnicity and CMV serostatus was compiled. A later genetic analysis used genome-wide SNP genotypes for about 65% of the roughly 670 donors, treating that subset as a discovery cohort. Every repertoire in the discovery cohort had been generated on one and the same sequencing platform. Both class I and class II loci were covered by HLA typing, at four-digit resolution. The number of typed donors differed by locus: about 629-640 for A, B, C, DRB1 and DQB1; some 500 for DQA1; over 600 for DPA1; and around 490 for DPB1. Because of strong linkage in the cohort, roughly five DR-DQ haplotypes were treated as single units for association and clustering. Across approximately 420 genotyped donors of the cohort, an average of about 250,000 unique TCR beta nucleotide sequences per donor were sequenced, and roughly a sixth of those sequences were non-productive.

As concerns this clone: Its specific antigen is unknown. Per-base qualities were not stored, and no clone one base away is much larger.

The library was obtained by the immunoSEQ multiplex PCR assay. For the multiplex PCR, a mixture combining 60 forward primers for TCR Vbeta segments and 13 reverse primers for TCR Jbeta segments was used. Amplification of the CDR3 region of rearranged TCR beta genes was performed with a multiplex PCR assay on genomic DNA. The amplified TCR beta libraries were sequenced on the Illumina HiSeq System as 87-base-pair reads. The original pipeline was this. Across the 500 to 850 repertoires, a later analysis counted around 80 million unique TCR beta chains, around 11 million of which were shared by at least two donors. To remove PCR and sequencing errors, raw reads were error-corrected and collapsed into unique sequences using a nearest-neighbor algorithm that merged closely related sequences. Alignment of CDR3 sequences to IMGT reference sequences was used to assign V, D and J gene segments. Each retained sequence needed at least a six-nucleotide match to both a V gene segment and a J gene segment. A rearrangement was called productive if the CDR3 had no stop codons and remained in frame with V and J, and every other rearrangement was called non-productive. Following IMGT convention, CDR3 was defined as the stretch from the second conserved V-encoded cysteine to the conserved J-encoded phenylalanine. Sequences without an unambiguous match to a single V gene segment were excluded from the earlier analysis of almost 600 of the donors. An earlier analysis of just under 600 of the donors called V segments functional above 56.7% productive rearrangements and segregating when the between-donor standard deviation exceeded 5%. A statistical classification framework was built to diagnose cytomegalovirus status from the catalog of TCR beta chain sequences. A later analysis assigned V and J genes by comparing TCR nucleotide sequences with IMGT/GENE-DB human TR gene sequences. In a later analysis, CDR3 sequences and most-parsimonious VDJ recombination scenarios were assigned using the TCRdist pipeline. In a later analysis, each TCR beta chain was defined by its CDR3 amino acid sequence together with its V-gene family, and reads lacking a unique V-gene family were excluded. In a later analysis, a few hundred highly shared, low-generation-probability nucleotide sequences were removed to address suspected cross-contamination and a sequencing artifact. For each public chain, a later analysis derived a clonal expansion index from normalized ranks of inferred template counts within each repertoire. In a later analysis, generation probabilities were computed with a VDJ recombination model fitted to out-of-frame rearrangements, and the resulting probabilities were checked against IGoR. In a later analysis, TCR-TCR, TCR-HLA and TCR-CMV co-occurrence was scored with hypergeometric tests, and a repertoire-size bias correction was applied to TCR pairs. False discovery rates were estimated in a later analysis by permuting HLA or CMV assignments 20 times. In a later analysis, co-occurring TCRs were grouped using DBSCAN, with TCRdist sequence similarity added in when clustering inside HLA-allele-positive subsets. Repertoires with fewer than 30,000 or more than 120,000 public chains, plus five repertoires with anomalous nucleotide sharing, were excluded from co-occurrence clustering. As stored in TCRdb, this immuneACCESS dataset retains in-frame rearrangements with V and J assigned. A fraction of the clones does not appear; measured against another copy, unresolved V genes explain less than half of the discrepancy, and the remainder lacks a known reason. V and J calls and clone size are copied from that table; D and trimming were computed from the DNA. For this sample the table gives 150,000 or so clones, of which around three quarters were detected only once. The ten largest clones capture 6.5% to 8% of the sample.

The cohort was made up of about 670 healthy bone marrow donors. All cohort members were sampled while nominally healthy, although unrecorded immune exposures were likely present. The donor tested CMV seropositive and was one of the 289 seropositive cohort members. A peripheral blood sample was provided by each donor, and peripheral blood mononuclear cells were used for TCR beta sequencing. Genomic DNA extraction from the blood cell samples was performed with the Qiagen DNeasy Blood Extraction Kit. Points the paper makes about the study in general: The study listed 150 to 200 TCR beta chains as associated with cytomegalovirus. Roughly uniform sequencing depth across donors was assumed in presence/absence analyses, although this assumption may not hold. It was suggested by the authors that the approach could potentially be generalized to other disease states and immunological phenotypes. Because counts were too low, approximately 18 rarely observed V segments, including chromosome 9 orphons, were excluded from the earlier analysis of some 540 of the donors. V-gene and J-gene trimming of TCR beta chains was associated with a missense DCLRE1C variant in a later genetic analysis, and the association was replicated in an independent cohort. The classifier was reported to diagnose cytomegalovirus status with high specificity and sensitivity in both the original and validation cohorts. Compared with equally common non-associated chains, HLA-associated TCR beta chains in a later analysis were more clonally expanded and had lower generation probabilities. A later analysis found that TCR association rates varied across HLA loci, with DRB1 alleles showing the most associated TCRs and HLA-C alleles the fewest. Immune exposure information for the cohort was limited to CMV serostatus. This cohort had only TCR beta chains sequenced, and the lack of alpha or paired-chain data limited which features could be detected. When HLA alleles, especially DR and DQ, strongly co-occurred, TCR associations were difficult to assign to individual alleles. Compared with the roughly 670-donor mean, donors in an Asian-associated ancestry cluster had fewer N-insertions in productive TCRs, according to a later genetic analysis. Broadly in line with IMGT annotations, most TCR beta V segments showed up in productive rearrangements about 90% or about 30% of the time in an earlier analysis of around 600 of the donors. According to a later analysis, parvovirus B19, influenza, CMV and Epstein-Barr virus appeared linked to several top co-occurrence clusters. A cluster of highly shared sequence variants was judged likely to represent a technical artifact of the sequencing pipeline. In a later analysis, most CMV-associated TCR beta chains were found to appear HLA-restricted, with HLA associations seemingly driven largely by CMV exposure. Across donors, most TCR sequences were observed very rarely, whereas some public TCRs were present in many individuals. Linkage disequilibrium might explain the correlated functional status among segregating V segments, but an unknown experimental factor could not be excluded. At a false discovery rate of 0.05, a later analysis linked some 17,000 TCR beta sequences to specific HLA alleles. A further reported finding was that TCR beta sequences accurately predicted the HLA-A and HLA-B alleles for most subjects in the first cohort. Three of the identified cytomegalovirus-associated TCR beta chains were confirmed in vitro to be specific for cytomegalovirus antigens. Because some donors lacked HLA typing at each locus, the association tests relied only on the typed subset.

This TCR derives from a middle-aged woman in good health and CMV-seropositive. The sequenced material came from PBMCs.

For the CDR3, the sequence is CASSSSGWDRGGMGAFF. Read as DNA, the sequence is TGTGCCAGCAGTTCCTCTGGGTGGGACAGGGGTGGAATGGGGGCTTTCTTT. The chain joins TRBV28 to TRBJ1-1; 10 central nucleotides agree with TRBD1. V lost 4 bases and J lost 11 bases, and the count of bases not matched to a germline gene is 19. The CDR3 runs 17 residues from the cysteine to the phenylalanine. Only CDR3 DNA remains: 51 bases, in frame from the first base. In the germline V gene, CDR1 corresponds to MDHEN and CDR2 to SYDVKM.